This TCR beta chain was sequenced during a study of blood T cell repertoires in COVID-19. Germline loops: CDR1 SGHRS, CDR2 YFSETQ. There are 15 residues in the CDR3. V dropped 1 base and J dropped 5; count of bases not matched to a gene: 5. Measured with immunoSEQ multiplex PCR; TCRdb has only the in-frame clones, and not every one. Here the sample spans roughly 250,000 clones, approximately 86% being singletons. The chain couples TRBV5-1 to TRBJ2-1, with TRBD1 identical over 8 bases. Sequenced material: PBMCs or T cells enriched from blood (not recorded which). The receptor comes from a woman aged 45-65 years who had recovered from COVID-19. The CDR3 nucleotides are TGCGCCAGCAGCTTGCAGGGGGCGTACGACAATGAGCAGTTCTTC. It specifies CASSLQGAYDNEQFF.